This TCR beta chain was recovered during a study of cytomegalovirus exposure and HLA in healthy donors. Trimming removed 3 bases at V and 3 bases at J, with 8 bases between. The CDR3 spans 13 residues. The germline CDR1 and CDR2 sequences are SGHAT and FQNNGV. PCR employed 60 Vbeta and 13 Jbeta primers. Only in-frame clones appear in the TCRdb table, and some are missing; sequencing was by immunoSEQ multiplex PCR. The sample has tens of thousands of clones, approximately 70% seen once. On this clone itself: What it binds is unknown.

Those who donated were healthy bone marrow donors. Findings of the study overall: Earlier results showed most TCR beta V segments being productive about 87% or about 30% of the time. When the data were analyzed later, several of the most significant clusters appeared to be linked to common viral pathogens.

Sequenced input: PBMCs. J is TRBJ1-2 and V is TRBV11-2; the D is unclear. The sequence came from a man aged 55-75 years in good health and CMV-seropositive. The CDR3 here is CASSLVRYYGYTF. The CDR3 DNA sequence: TGTGCCAGCAGCTTGGTCAGGTACTATGGCTACACCTTC.